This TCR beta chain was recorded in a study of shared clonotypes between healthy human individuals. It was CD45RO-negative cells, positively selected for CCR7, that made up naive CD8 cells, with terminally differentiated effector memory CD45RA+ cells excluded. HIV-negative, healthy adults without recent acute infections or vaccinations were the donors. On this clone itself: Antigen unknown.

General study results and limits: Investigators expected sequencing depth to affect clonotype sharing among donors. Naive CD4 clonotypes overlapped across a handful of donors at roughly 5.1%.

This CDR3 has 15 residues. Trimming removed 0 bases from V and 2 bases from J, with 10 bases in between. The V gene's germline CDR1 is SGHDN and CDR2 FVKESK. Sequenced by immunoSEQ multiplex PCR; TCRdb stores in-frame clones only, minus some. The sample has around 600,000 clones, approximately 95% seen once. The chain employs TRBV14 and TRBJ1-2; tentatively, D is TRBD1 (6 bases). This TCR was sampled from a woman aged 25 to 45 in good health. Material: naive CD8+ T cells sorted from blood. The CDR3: CASSQDRGANYGYTF. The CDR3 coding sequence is TGTGCCAGCAGCCAAGATCGGGGGGCGAACTATGGCTACACCTTC.